Listed below are T cell receptor beta chains from one sample, sequenced in a study of T cell repertoires in cytomegalovirus infection. Antigens for these TCRs are unknown. One entry per CDR3 protein, called by TCRdb with MiXCR from the reads. The sample includes 250,000 to 300,000 distinct CDR3 sequences, roughly a fifth seen only once; the top ten take roughly 20%. Sequencing was performed on cultured PBMCs, taken from culture after CMV antigen stimulation. These receptors originate from a human donor in good health (CMV status not recorded). Some clones in this sample may be carry-over from other donors' samples. Both conserved end residues are part of each CDR3. The D gene is left open where the match is weak. Expanded clones get a size class; other rows say once, few or many, or leave the size out.

abundance | j_gene | d_gene | len | v_gene | CDR3nt | CDR3aa
few | TRBJ2-2 | . | 14 | TRBV6-1 | TGTGCCAGCAGTCCCGGGCCCCGGTCCGGGGAGCTGTTTTTT | CASSPGPRSGELFF
few | TRBJ2-5 | TRBD2 | 11 | TRBV6-2/TRBV6-3 | TGTGCCAGCAGCCCTCAGAGCGGGAGGTACTTC | CASSPQSGRYF
few | TRBJ2-1 | TRBD2 | 16 | TRBV4-1 | TGCGCCAGCAGCCAACCAAAGCGGGAGGGCGGCGATGAGCAGTTCTTC | CASSQPKREGGDEQFF
few | TRBJ2-2 | . | 15 | TRBV11-2 | TGTGCCAGCAGCTTATATCCCGCCTACACCGGGGAGCTGTTTTTT | CASSLYPAYTGELFF
. | TRBJ2-1 | TRBD2 | 16 | TRBV7-2 | TGTGCCAGCAGCGCGACTAGCGGGAGACCGACCAATGAGCAGTTCTTC | CASSATSGRPTNEQFF
. | TRBJ1-3 | . | 14 | TRBV19 | TGTGCCAGTAGTATACGGGGATCTGGAAACACCATATATTTT | CASSIRGSGNTIYF
. | TRBJ1-2 | . | 17 | TRBV19 | TGTGCCAGTAGAGGCTATTCAACAGTCTCCCTTAACTATGGCTACACCTTC | CASRGYSTVSLNYGYTF
few | TRBJ2-3 | . | 14 | TRBV27 | TGTGCCAGCAGTCTCAGACAGCGCACAGATACGCAGTATTTT | CASSLRQRTDTQYF
few | TRBJ2-7 | . | 13 | TRBV12-3/TRBV12-4 | TGTGCCAGCAGTGAGTTCATCGGACAGCCGCAGTACTTC | CASSEFIGQPQYF
. | TRBJ2-1 | . | 16 | TRBV4-2 | TGTGCCAGCAGCCACCCCCCTGGGAGCTCCTACAATGAGCAGTTCTTC | CASSHPPGSSYNEQFF
. | TRBJ1-2 | TRBD1 | 17 | TRBV27 | TGTGCCAGCAGTCACACGGGACAGGAAGGTGTTAACTATGGCTACACCTTC | CASSHTGQEGVNYGYTF
. | TRBJ2-1 | TRBD2 | 15 | TRBV7-9 | TGTGCCAGCAGCTTAGATCGACTAGCGGGGGGGGAGCAGTTCTTC | CASSLDRLAGGEQFF
. | TRBJ2-7 | TRBD2 | 16 | TRBV6-5 | TGTGCCAGCAGCGGAACTGATAGCGGGGCCTCCTACGAGCAGTACTTC | CASSGTDSGASYEQYF
many | TRBJ2-3 | . | 14 | TRBV7-3 | TGTGCCAGCAGCCGTGGCCCAAGCACAGATACGCAGTATTTT | CASSRGPSTDTQYF
. | TRBJ2-1 | TRBD2 | 16 | TRBV10-3 | TGTGCCATCAGTGACGCGGGAGGGCCTCGGAACAATGAGCAGTTCTTC | CAISDAGGPRNNEQFF
. | TRBJ2-2 | . | 14 | TRBV12-5 | TGTGCTAGTGGTTTGGTCGCCGCGACCGGGGAGCTGTTTTTT | CASGLVAATGELFF
few | TRBJ1-6 | . | 14 | TRBV7-2 | TGTGCCAGCAGCTTACGGGGGTTGGTTTCACCCCTCCACTTT | CASSLRGLVSPLHF
few | TRBJ1-1 | TRBD1 | 14 | TRBV11-3 | TGTGCCAGCATCCGTGACAGGGGAAACACTGAAGCTTTCTTT | CASIRDRGNTEAFF
few | TRBJ1-2 | . | 12 | TRBV7-3 | TGTGCCAGCAGCAACAGAGGGGATGGCTACACCTTC | CASSNRGDGYTF
. | TRBJ2-3 | TRBD2 | 16 | TRBV24-1 | TGTGCCACCAGTGGTCCGACTAGCGGCTTCACAGATACGCAGTATTTT | CATSGPTSGFTDTQYF
many | TRBJ2-3 | TRBD2 | 18 | TRBV4-1 | TGCGCCAGCAGCCAGAGTCCCTATAGCGGGAGGAGCACAGATACGCAGTATTTT | CASSQSPYSGRSTDTQYF
. | TRBJ2-5 | TRBD2 | 16 | TRBV7-9 | TGTGCCAGCAGCCGCCCGGGACTAGCGTTCCAAGAGACCCAGTACTTC | CASSRPGLAFQETQYF
. | TRBJ2-5 | . | 16 | TRBV7-9 | TGTGCCAGCAGCTTTATCCGCCTGGGCATTAAAGAGACCCAGTACTTC | CASSFIRLGIKETQYF
few | TRBJ1-1 | . | 14 | TRBV14 | TGTGCCAGCAGCCAGGAGGGCAGGGAGGCTGAAGCTTTCTTT | CASSQEGREAEAFF
few | TRBJ2-3 | . | 10 | TRBV12-3/TRBV12-4 | TGTGCCAGCAGTTTCGATACGCAGTATTTT | CASSFDTQYF
. | TRBJ2-7 | TRBD1 | 13 | TRBV4-1 | TGCGCCAGCAGCCTCGGACAGGGGAACGAGCAGTACTTC | CASSLGQGNEQYF